What follows is one T cell receptor (beta chain) and its context. V lost 5 bases and J lost 4, with 18 bases in between. Germline CDR1 is SGHTA and CDR2 is FQGNSA. This CDR3 spans 15 amino acids. This record belongs to a study of blood T cell repertoires in COVID-19. Background on the study: Specimens from acute and convalescent COVID-19 originated in the United States, Italy and Spain. T cells, B-cell-depleted T cells, or PBMCs supplied cDNA or gDNA.

As handled by the study authors: Amplification from reference gene primers served as the basis for estimated nucleated cell counts. The table came from immunoSEQ multiplex PCR; TCRdb's copy has only in-frame clones and leaves some out. That table is the source of V, J and clone size, and D and trimming were worked out from the DNA. The sample has roughly 350,000 clones; around 87% are singletons. This TCR was recovered from a woman between 50 and 59 years old with COVID-19, enrolled during active disease. The sequenced material came from peripheral blood. This rearrangement joins TRBV7-2 to TRBJ2-7; a possible D gene is TRBD2 (7 bases). Here the CDR3 reads CASSPQQGGEYEQYF. The CDR3 DNA reads TGTGCCAGCAGCCCGCAACAAGGGGGGGAGTACGAGCAGTACTTC.